The T cell receptor (beta chain) described here comes from a study of PD-1 blockade in classical Hodgkin lymphoma. Findings and limits, study-wide: Complete responders' diversity at baseline resembled that of newly diagnosed patients.

The table came from immunoSEQ multiplex PCR; TCRdb's copy has only in-frame clones and leaves some out. The sample contains about 7,000 clones, roughly four fifths of which appear only once. Each patient's relapse followed autologous stem cell transplantation, and brentuximab vedotin exposure varied. On this clone: The antigen is not known.

Sequenced here: peripheral blood mononuclear cells (PBMCs), sampled at baseline. The sequence was collected from a human donor with classical Hodgkin lymphoma.

CDR3 bases: TGCGCCAGCACCTCTTCAGGGGGCTCTACGGGCAAAAACATTCAGTACTTC. It yields the protein CASTSSGGSTGKNIQYF. The rearrangement uses TRBV23-1 and TRBJ2-4; 8 bases map to TRBD1. TRBV23-1 qualifies as an ORF whose function is uncertain. Unmatched junction bases numbered 14, after V lost 7 bases and J lost 3 bases. This CDR3 spans 17 amino acids.